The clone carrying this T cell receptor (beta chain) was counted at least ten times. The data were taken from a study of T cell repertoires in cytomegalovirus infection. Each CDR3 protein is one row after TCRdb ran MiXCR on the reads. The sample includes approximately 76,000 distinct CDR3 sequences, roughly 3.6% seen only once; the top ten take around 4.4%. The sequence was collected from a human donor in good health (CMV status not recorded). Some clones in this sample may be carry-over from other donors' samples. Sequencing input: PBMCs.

The CDR3 DNA follows: TGTGCCAGCAGCCGGGACAGCTCCTGGGGTTCACCCCTCCACTTT. As protein: CASSRDSSWGSPLHF. The chain links TRBV7-2 to TRBJ1-6, with 7 bases matching TRBD1. In germline, CDR1 is SGHTA, CDR2 FQGNSA. This CDR3 is built from 15 residues. V was pared by 5 bases and J by 9 bases, with 10 bases of the junction left unmatched.